A single sample gave rise to the 30 T cell receptor beta chains below, sequenced in a study of blood T cell repertoires in COVID-19. TCRdb keeps only in-frame clones here, not all; method: immunoSEQ multiplex PCR. Of 150,000 to 200,000 clones listed, 87% were seen once; the top ten hold about 22%. Sample: peripheral blood. These receptors all come from a man aged 55 to 70 with active or convalescent COVID-19.

V and J are TRBV6-1 and TRBJ2-2, with 8 bases identical to TRBD1. The CDR3 consists of 16 residues. Looked up from germline, CDR1 is MNHNS and CDR2 is SASEGT. Trimming at V came to 2 bases and at J to 0 bases, leaving 2 bases not matched to a gene. CDR3 residues: CASSEQTGANTGELFF. The CDR3, as DNA: TGTGCCAGCAGTGAACAGACAGGGGCGAACACCGGGGAGCTGTTTTTT.

The chain links TRBV9 to TRBJ1-3; possible D gene TRBD1, 5 bases. CDR1 and CDR2 from the germline V gene are SGDLS and YYNGEE. V was trimmed by 3 bases and J by 0 bases, leaving 16 bases between them. This CDR3 spans 17 amino acids. The CDR3 region is CASSAEGIGSSGNTIYF. CDR3 DNA sequence: TGTGCCAGCAGCGCCGAGGGGATCGGGAGCTCTGGAAACACCATATATTTT.

This chain joins TRBV19 and TRBJ1-5, with TRBD1 identical over 7 bases. V lost 6 bases, J lost 3 bases, and 11 bases stayed unmatched. The CDR3 has 16 amino acids. Germline V lookup: CDR1 LNHDA, CDR2 SQIVND (reference sequence). CDR3 in DNA: TGTGCCAGTAGGATCCGTGGAGGGGGCGACAATCAGCCCCAGCATTTT. Protein product: CASRIRGGGDNQPQHF.

V and J are TRBV19 and TRBJ1-6; D unresolved. Germline V gene data show CDR1 as LNHDA and CDR2 as SQIVND (reference sequence). The CDR3 has 15 amino acids. The V end was cut by 5 bases, the J end by 6 bases, with 14 bases between. The CDR3 nucleotides read TGTGCCAGTAGTGTCCAGGCGGGAAGTAATTCACCCCTCCACTTT. Its translation is CASSVQAGSNSPLHF.

The chain links TRBV24-1 to TRBJ1-5, with 10 positions matching TRBD1. This CDR3 has 15 residues. V lost 6 bases to trimming and J lost 4 bases; unmatched junction nucleotides: 5. Germline V gene data show CDR1 as KGHDR and CDR2 as SFDVKD. In DNA, the CDR3 is TGTGCCACCAGTCAGGGACAGGGGTTAAATCAGCCCCAGCATTTT. It translates to CATSQGQGLNQPQHF.

This chain connects TRBV15 to TRBJ1-1, with 9 bases matching TRBD1. Germline V gene lookup returns CDR1 LNHNV and CDR2 YYDKDF (reference sequence). V was pared by 5 bases and J by 1 base, with 2 bases of the junction left unmatched. This CDR3 has 14 residues. CDR3 coding DNA: TGTGCCACCAGCTTGGGACAGGGGAACACTGAAGCTTTCTTT. Translated, it gives CATSLGQGNTEAFF.

V usage is TRBV3-1 (or the pseudogene TRBV3-2) and J usage is TRBJ1-5, with TRBD1 matching 8 bases. CDR3 length: 13 residues. Germline lookup yields CDR1 LGHDT and CDR2 YNNKEL (reference sequence). With 6 bases clipped from V and 7 bases from J, the junction kept 5 bases outside the gene matches. The CDR3 is CASSLDREQPQHF. As DNA, the CDR3 is TGTGCCAGCAGTCTGGACAGGGAGCAGCCCCAGCATTTT.

V and J are TRBV7-2 and TRBJ2-5; 9 nucleotides agree with TRBD2. CDR1 is SGHTA, CDR2 FQGNSA, per germline. CDR3 size: 16 residues. V shed 1 base, J shed 5 bases, and the junction held 8 bases outside the gene matches. CDR3 loop: CASSLGGGVLWETQYF. CDR3 in DNA: TGTGCCAGCAGCTTAGGCGGGGGGGTTTTGTGGGAGACCCAGTACTTC.

V usage is TRBV5-6 and J usage is TRBJ2-1, with 14 bases that match TRBD2. The CDR3 has 18 amino acids. Germline trimming cut 0 bases from V and 4 bases from J; bases unmatched to any gene: 6. Germline loops: CDR1 SGHDT, CDR2 YYEEEE. CDR3 protein: CASSLAGLAGALYNEQFF. The CDR3 bases are TGTGCCAGCAGCTTGGCGGGACTAGCGGGGGCCTTATACAATGAGCAGTTCTTC.

Details on this clone: The same CDR3 is also encoded by other DNA sequences in this sample. The chain joins TRBV11-3 to TRBJ2-5; D is possibly TRBD2 (5 bases). The CDR3 covers 13 residues. CDR1 and CDR2 from the germline V gene are SGHNT and YENEEA. V lost 5 bases to trimming and J lost 5 bases, with 12 bases between them. This CDR3 is CASSPGIGETQYF. The CDR3 DNA reads TGTGCCAGCAGCCCCGGGATAGGGGAGACCCAGTACTTC.

The V and J genes are TRBV5-1 and TRBJ1-2; 10 bases are a match to TRBD1. V lost 0 bases and J lost 8; bases outside the gene matches: 7. CDR3 size: 15 residues. Germline V gene data show CDR1 as SGHRS and CDR2 as YFSETQ. Here the CDR3 DNA reads TGCGCCAGCAGCTTGGGACTCGGACAGGGGGGGGGCTACACCTTC. It specifies CASSLGLGQGGGYTF.

This chain joins TRBV2 and TRBJ1-1; no clear D gene. This CDR3 is built from 14 residues. With 6 bases removed from V and 5 bases from J, the gap between germline ends came to 16 bases. Per the germline V gene, CDR1 is SNHLY and CDR2 is FYNNEI. CDR3 region: CASSQQDPTTEAFF. CDR3 DNA: TGTGCCAGCAGCCAACAAGATCCCACGACTGAAGCTTTCTTT.

The chain employs TRBV19 and TRBJ1-2, with 8 positions matching TRBD1. The CDR3 is 14 residues long. Losses at the gene ends were 3 bases for V and 6 bases for J; bases not matched to a gene: 6. In germline, CDR1 is LNHDA, CDR2 SQIVND (reference sequence). CDR3 nucleotides: TGTGCCAGTAGTATTACCAGGGGGCCCCATGGCTACACCTTC. It translates to CASSITRGPHGYTF. The whole variable domain, remainder taken from reference TRBV19 and TRBJ1-2, is DGGITQSPKYLFRKEGQNVTLSCEQNLNHDAMYWYRQDPGQGLRLIYYSQIVNDFQKGDIAEGYSVSREKKESFPLTVTSAQKNPTAFYLCASSITRGPHGYTFGSGTRLTVV.

In nucleotides, the CDR3 is TGTGCCAGCTCACCATCGGACCGGCACAGGGGTTACGAGCAGTACTTC. It encodes CASSPSDRHRGYEQYF. The V call is TRBV18, the J call TRBJ2-7; 7 positions agree with TRBD1. V dropped 2 bases and J dropped 4; count of bases not matched to a gene: 11. This CDR3 comprises 16 residues. Germline CDR1 KGHSH, CDR2 LQKENI.

This chain links TRBV19 with TRBJ2-3, with D possibly matching TRBD1 (8 bases). The V end was cut by 4 bases, the J end by 3 bases, with 17 bases between. CDR3 length: 16 amino acids. Germline assignment: CDR1 LNHDA and CDR2 SQIVND (reference sequence). CDR3 sequence: CASSTTDRGGTDTQYF. Written as DNA, the CDR3 is TGTGCCAGTAGTACAACTGACAGGGGAGGGACAGATACGCAGTATTTT.

This chain connects TRBV29-1 to TRBJ1-1, with TRBD1 matching over 9 bases. J was trimmed by 0 bases and V by 4 bases; bases with no gene match: 9. The CDR3 contains 16 residues. In germline, CDR1 is SQVTM, CDR2 ANQGSEA. For the CDR3, the DNA is TGCAGCGTTGTCGAAAGAGGGACAGGGCTGAACACTGAAGCTTTCTTT. Amino acids: CSVVERGTGLNTEAFF.

The rearrangement joins TRBV4-2 to TRBJ2-7, with D uncertain. There are 14 residues in the CDR3. The V gene's germline CDR1 is LGHNA and CDR2 YNFKEQ. V lost 5 bases and J 4 bases, leaving 15 bases between the germline ends. In DNA, the CDR3 is TGTGCCAGCAGCGAAAGTAGTACGACTTACGAGCAGTACTTC. The encoded protein is CASSESSTTYEQYF.

The chain combines TRBV9 with TRBJ1-1; D is ambiguous. With 1 base removed from V and 1 base from J, the gap between germline ends came to 5 bases. The CDR3 runs 13 residues. The V gene's germline CDR1 is SGDLS and CDR2 YYNGEE. The DNA of the CDR3 is TGTGCCAGCAGCGTATCGGGGAACACTGAAGCTTTCTTT. It is translated as CASSVSGNTEAFF.

This chain links TRBV6-6 with TRBJ1-2, with D unresolved. Germline CDR1 is MNHNY and CDR2 is SVGAGI (reference sequence). This CDR3 has 15 residues. The germline V and J ends were trimmed by 7 bases and 7 bases, with 22 bases remaining between them. For the CDR3, the DNA is TGTGCCAGCACCACCCTAGATCGAGGGCGCCTTGGCTACACCTTC. Translation: CASTTLDRGRLGYTF.

This clone was detected only a few times. The chain joins TRBV11-2 to TRBJ1-2; no definite D call. CDR1 is SGHAT and CDR2 is FQNNGV in the germline V gene. V lost 1 base, J lost 6 bases, and 18 bases lay in between. CDR3 length equals 16 residues. CDR3 region: CASSLAGQILNNGYTF. The DNA of the CDR3 is TGTGCCAGCAGCTTAGCTGGGCAGATTTTGAACAATGGCTACACCTTC.

The chain joins TRBV5-5 to TRBJ2-3; D unclear. V was shortened by 6 bases and J by 6 bases, with 17 bases between the two germline ends. This CDR3 comprises 14 residues. Germline CDR1 and CDR2: SGHKS and YYEKEE (reference sequence). CDR3 residues: CASTESPSLDTQYF. The DNA for the CDR3 is TGTGCCAGCACCGAGTCCCCGTCTTTGGATACGCAGTATTTT.

This clone was picked up a small number of times. The chain joins TRBV2 to TRBJ2-5; 7 bases fit TRBD1. The CDR3 has 14 residues. Germline V gene sequence: CDR1 SNHLY, CDR2 FYNNEI. V gave up 6 bases and J gave up 1 base; unmatched junction bases: 5. The CDR3 DNA is TGTGCCAGCAGAGAGGGACAGATCCAAGAGACCCAGTACTTC. The encoded protein is CASREGQIQETQYF.

This clone is a singleton in its sample. The genes are TRBV24-1 and TRBJ2-5; tentatively, D is TRBD1 (5 bases). Germline V CDR1 and CDR2: KGHDR, SFDVKD. Trimming took off 2 bases at V and 3 bases at J, with 9 bases between the two ends. This CDR3 region has 14 residues. The CDR3 sequence: CATSDSGREETQYF. The CDR3 DNA reads as TGTGCCACCAGTGATTCCGGCAGGGAAGAGACCCAGTACTTC.

The chain links TRBV11-3 to TRBJ1-5, with TRBD1 matching over 10 bases. CDR1 and CDR2 (germline): SGHNT, YENEEA. The CDR3 contains 16 residues. Germline trimming cut 5 bases from V and 6 bases from J; bases unmatched to any gene: 10. CDR3 in amino acids: CASSPSPGQGSQPQHF. The CDR3 DNA is TGTGCCAGCAGCCCAAGCCCGGGACAGGGGTCTCAGCCCCAGCATTTT.

There are a few counts of this clone. DNA of the CDR3: TGTGCCAGCTCACCCCCCACAGGCCTCTATGGCTACACCTTC. Protein product: CASSPPTGLYGYTF. The rearrangement uses TRBV18 and TRBJ1-2; D is perhaps TRBD1 (5 bases). This CDR3 has 14 residues. Trimming removed 3 bases at V and 4 bases at J, with 12 bases between. The germline gives CDR1 KGHSH, CDR2 LQKENI.

This chain links TRBV19 with TRBJ2-1, with 8 bases lining up with TRBD2. CDR3 size: 15 residues. V shed 5 bases, J shed 7 bases, and the junction held 10 bases outside the gene matches. Germline V lookup: CDR1 LNHDA, CDR2 SQIVND (reference sequence). In DNA form, the CDR3 reads TGTGCCAGTAGTCCTTTTAGCGGGGTTGTGAATGAGCAGTTCTTC. Its protein product is CASSPFSGVVNEQFF.

This clone was counted once. The chain uses TRBV2 and TRBJ1-6; D possibly corresponds to TRBD1 (6 bases). Trimming took off 4 bases at V and 7 bases at J, with 11 bases between the two ends. Germline lookup yields CDR1 SNHLY and CDR2 FYNNEI. There are 14 residues in the CDR3. The chain's CDR3 is CASSVTGQNSPLHF. CDR3 sequence (DNA): TGTGCCAGCAGTGTTACAGGGCAAAATTCACCCCTCCACTTT.

This clone was observed a single time. The genes are TRBV19 and TRBJ2-1; 8 bases agree with TRBD2. There are 14 residues in the CDR3. J lost 5 bases, V lost 4 bases, and 4 bases had no gene match. Germline CDR1 LNHDA, CDR2 SQIVND (reference sequence). CDR3 amino acids: CASSRGLENNEQFF. The CDR3 nucleotides read TGTGCCAGTAGTAGGGGACTAGAGAACAATGAGCAGTTCTTC.

The chain links TRBV7-9 to TRBJ2-3, with 9 positions matching TRBD1. From germline, CDR1 is SEHNR and CDR2 FQNEAQ (reference sequence). The CDR3 has 15 residues. The ends lost 7 bases at V and 1 base at J; junction bases unmatched: 6. The CDR3 DNA is TGTGCCAGCAACCCCCGGGACAGGGGCACAGATACGCAGTATTTT. This encodes CASNPRDRGTDTQYF.

This rearrangement joins TRBV6-5 to TRBJ1-5; possible D gene TRBD1, 5 bases. The V gene's germline CDR1 is MNHEY and CDR2 SVGAGI. The CDR3 contains 14 residues. V shed 4 bases and J shed 4 bases, with 11 bases lying between them. As DNA, the CDR3 is TGTGCCAGCAGTTTCTCCCGGGGGAATCAGCCCCAGCATTTT. Amino acids: CASSFSRGNQPQHF.